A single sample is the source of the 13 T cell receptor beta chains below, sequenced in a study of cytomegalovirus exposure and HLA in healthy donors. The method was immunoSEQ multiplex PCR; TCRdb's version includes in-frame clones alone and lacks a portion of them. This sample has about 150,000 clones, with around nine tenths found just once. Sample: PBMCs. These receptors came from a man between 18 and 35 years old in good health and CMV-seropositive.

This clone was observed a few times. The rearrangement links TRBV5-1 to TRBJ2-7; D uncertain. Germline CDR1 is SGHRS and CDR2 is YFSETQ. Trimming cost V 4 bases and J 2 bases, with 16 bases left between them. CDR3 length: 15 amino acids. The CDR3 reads CASSPLPGAAYEQYF. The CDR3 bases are TGCGCCAGCAGCCCCTTGCCAGGCGCCGCCTACGAGCAGTACTTC.

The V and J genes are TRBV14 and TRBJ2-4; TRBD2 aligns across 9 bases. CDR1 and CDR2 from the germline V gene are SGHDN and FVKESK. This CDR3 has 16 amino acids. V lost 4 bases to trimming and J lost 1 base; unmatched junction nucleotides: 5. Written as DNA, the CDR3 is TGTGCCAGCAGCCCAGGGACTAGCTCGGCCAAAAACATTCAGTACTTC. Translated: CASSPGTSSAKNIQYF.

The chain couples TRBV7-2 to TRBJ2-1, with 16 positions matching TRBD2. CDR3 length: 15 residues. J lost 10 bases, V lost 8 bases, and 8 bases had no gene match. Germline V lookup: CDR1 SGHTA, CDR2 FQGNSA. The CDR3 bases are TGTGCCAGCCAGGGGACTAGCGGGGGGGCACGGGAGCAGTTCTTC. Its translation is CASQGTSGGAREQFF.

CDR3 in DNA: TGCAGGGTAACTAGCACAGATACGCAGTATTTT. This gives the protein CRVTSTDTQYF. The gene calls are TRBV20-1 and TRBJ2-3; D is uncertain. Per the germline V gene, CDR1 is DFQATT and CDR2 is SNEGSKA (reference sequence). The CDR3 covers 11 residues.

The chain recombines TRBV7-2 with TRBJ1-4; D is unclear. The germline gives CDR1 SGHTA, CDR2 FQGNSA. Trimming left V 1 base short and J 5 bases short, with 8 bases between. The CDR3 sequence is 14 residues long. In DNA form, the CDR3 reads TGTGCCAGCAGCTTAGGCAGTCCAAATGAAAAACTGTTTTTT. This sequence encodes CASSLGSPNEKLFF.

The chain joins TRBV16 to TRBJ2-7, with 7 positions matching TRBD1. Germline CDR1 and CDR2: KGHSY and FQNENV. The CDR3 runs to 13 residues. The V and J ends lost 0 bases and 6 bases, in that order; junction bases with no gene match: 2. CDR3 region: CASSQSQGTEQYF. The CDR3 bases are TGTGCCAGCAGCCAATCACAGGGGACCGAGCAGTACTTC.

The CDR3 loop reads CASSYSGGGAPNEQFF. In DNA form, the CDR3 reads TGTGCCAGCAGTTACTCAGGCGGGGGGGCTCCTAATGAGCAGTTCTTC. This chain connects TRBV6-5 to TRBJ2-1, with TRBD2 matching over 9 bases. J was trimmed by 7 bases and V by 0 bases; bases with no gene match: 7. Germline-derived CDR1 and CDR2 are MNHEY and SVGAGI. CDR3 length: 16 amino acids.

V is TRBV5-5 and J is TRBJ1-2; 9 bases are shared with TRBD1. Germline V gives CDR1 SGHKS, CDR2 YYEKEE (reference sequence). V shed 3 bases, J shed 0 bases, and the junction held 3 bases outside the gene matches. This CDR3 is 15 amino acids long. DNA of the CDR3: TGTGCCAGCAGCTGGGGGACAGGGACTAACTATGGCTACACCTTC. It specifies CASSWGTGTNYGYTF.

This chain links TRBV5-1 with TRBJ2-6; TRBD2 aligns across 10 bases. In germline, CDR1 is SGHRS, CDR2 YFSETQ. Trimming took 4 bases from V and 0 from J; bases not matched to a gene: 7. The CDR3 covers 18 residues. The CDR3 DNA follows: TGCGCCAGCAGCCCGCTAGCGGGAGCCGCCTCTGGGGCCAACGTCCTGACTTTC. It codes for CASSPLAGAASGANVLTF.

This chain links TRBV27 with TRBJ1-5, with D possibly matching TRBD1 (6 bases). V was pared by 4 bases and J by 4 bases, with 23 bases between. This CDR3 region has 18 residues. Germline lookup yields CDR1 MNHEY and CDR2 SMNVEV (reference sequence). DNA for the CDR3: TGTGCCAGCAGTTCTTTATTTAGGGGGTCCCCCTTGAATCAGCCCCAGCATTTT. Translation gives CASSSLFRGSPLNQPQHF.

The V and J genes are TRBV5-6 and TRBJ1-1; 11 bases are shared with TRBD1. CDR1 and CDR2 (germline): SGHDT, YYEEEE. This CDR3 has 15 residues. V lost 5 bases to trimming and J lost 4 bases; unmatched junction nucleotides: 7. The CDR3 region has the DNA TGTGCCAGCAGTTTAAGGGGACAGGGGGGCACTGAAGCTTTCTTT. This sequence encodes CASSLRGQGGTEAFF.

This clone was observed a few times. The CDR3 is CASSETATSTDTQYF. In nucleotides, the CDR3 is TGTGCCAGCAGCGAGACAGCCACTAGCACAGATACGCAGTATTTT. This chain uses TRBV6-4 with TRBJ2-3; a weak D match, TRBD1 (5 bases). Germline CDR1 and CDR2: MRHNA and SNTAGT. The CDR3 contains 15 residues. Trimming left V 6 bases short and J 0 bases short, with 13 bases between.

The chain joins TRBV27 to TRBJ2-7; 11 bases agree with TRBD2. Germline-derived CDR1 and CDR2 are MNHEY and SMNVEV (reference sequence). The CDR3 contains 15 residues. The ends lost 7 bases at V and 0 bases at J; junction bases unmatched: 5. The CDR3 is CASTPLAGGSYEQYF. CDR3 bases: TGTGCCAGCACCCCCCTAGCGGGGGGCTCCTACGAGCAGTACTTC.